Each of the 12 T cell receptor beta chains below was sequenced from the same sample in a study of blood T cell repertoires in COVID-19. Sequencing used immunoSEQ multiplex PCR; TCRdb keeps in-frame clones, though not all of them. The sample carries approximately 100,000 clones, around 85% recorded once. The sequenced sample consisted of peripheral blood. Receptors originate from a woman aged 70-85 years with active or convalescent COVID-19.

DNA of the CDR3: TGTGCCAGCAGTAGACTAGCGGGAGGGAGAAATGAGCAGTTCTTC. This codes for CASSRLAGGRNEQFF. The V and J genes are TRBV2 and TRBJ2-1; 14 positions agree with TRBD2. With V trimmed by 5 bases and J by 7 bases, 4 bases remained unmatched. The CDR3 spans 15 residues. Germline CDR1 is SNHLY and CDR2 is FYNNEI.

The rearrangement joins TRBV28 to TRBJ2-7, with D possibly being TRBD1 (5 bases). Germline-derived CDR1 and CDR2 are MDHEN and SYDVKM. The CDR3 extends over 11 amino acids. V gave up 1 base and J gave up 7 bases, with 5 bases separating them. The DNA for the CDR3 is TGTGCCAGCAGTTTATCAGGGGAGCAGTACTTC. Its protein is CASSLSGEQYF.

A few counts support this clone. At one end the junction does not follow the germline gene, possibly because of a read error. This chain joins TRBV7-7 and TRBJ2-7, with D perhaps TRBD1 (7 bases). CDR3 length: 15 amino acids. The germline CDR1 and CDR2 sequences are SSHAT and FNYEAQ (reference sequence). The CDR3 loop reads CASSLAEGGAWEQYF. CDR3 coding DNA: TGTGCTAGCAGCTTAGCGGAAGGGGGCGCCTGGGAGCAGTACTTC. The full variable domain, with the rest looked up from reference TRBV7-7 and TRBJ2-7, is GAGVSQSPRYKVTKRGQDVTLRCDPISSHATLYWYQQALGQGPEFLTYFNYEAQPDKSGLPSDRFSAERPEGSISTLTIQRTEQRDSAMYRCASSLAEGGAWEQYFGPGTRLTVT.

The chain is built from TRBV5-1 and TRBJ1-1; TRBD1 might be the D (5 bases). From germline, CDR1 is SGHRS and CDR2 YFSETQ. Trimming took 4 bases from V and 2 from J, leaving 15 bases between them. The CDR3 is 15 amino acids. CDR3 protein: CASSRGRGGNTEAFF. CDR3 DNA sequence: TGCGCCAGCAGCAGGGGTAGGGGAGGAAACACTGAAGCTTTCTTT.

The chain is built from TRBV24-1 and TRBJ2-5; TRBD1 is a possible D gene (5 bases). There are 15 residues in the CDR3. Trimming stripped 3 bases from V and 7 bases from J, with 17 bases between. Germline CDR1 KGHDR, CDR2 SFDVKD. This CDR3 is CATSDAQERPSTQYF. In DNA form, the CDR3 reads TGTGCCACCAGTGATGCACAGGAGCGTCCTTCGACCCAGTACTTC.

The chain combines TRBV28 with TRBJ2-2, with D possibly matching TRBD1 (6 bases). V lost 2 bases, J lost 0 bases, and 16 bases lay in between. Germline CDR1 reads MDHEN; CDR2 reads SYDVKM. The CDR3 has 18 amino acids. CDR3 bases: TGTGCCAGCAGTTTAGTGGACAGCCCCCATCCGAACACCGGGGAGCTGTTTTTT. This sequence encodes CASSLVDSPHPNTGELFF. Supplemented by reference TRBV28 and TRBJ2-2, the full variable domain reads DVKVTQSSRYLVKRTGEKVFLECVQDMDHENMFWYRQDPGLGLRLIYFSYDVKMKEKGDIPEGYSVSREKKERFSLILESASTNQTSMYLCASSLVDSPHPNTGELFFGEGSRLTVL.

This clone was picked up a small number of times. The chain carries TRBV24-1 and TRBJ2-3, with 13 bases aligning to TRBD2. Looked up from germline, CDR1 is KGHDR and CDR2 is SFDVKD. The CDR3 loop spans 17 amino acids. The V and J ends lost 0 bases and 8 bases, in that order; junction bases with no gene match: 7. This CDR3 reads CATSDLTSGGELGTQYF. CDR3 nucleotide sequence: TGTGCCACCAGTGATTTGACTAGCGGGGGGGAACTGGGTACGCAGTATTTT.

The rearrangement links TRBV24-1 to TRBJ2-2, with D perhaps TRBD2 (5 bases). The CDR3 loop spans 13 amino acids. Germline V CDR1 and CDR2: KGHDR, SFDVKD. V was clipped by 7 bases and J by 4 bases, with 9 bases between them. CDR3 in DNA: TGTGCCACCAGGGGAGAGGGCACCGGGGAGCTGTTTTTT. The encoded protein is CATRGEGTGELFF.

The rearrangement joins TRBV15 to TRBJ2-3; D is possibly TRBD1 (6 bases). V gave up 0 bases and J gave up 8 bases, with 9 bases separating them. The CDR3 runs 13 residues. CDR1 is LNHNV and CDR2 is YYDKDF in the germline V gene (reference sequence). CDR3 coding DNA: TGTGCCACCAGCAGAGATAAACAGGGTACGCAGTATTTT. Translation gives CATSRDKQGTQYF.

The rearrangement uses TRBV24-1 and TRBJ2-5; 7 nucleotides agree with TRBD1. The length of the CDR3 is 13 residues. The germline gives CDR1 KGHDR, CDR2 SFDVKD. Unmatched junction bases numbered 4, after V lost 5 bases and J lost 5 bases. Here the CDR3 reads CATSVSRGETQYF. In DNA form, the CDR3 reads TGTGCCACCAGTGTGTCCAGGGGGGAGACCCAGTACTTC.

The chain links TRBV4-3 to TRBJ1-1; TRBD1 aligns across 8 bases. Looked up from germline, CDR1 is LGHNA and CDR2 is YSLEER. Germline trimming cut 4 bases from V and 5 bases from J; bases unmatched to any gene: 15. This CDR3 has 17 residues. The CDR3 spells CASSRSGGDPLETEAFF. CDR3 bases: TGCGCCAGCAGCCGCTCAGGGGGCGACCCCCTGGAGACTGAAGCTTTCTTT.

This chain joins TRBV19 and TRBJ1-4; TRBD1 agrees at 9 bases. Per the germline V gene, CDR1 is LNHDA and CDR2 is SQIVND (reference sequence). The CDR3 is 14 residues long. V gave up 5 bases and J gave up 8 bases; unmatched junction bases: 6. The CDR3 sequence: CASSPGQGGEKLFF. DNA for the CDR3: TGTGCCAGTAGTCCGGGACAGGGCGGCGAAAAACTGTTTTTT.